This paragraph reports one T cell receptor beta chain. No antigen is known for it. No base quality values were provided; no much bigger clone lies one nucleotide off. Library preparation used 5' RACE. The sequencer was an Illumina MiSeq. Starting from the raw public reads, TCRdb applied fastp trimming at Q25, assembled clones with MiXCR and retained in-frame beta chains. Each record represents a unique CDR3 protein, reported with the most common genes and DNA among its rows. The sample records tens of thousands of distinct CDR3 sequences, 14% to 15% of which are singletons. In total, the top ten clones hold about 16% of the sample. The record originates from a study of T cells of healthy individuals (dated by TCRdb to the late 2010s). The source is a human donor in good health.

The CDR3 is CASSSGTTGGTDTQYF. Here is the DNA: TGTGCCAGCAGCTCCGGAACTACAGGGGGCACAGATACGCAGTATTTT. This chain joins TRBV7-2 to TRBJ2-3; the junction holds 7 bases that match TRBD1. Based on the germline V gene, the CDR1 and CDR2 sequences are SGHTA and FQGNSA. Spanning cysteine to phenylalanine, the CDR3 consists of 16 amino acids. The kept DNA is CDR3 alone, 48 bases in frame from the first base. Germline trimming: 4 bases from V, 1 base from J; junction bases outside gene matches: 8.